A single sample gave rise to the 17 T cell receptor beta chains below, sequenced in a study of T cell changes during pregnancy in multiple sclerosis (dated by TCRdb to the late 2010s). Library construction relied on the immunoSEQ multiplex PCR assay. TCRdb obtained this table from immuneACCESS and retained in-frame rearrangements with V and J assigned. These tables miss some clones; where compared with another copy, unresolved V genes account for less than half of the shortfall, and the remainder is unexplained. This sample holds roughly 32,000 clones; roughly 91% were observed only once. Less than 5% of the sample is taken by the ten largest. The specimen comprised CD8+ T cells from peripheral blood mononuclear cells, sampled in the second trimester of pregnancy. The receptors were sampled from a female donor in good health, enrolled as a control in a pregnancy study.

V and J are TRBV7-8 and TRBJ2-2; D perhaps matches TRBD1 (5 bases). CDR1 and CDR2 (germline): SGHVS, FQNEAQ. CDR3 size: 18 residues. V shed 1 base and J shed 2 bases, with 17 bases lying between them. The CDR3 sequence: CASSLDARVSPNTGELFF. The CDR3 DNA follows: TGTGCCAGCAGCTTAGATGCCAGGGTTTCGCCAAACACCGGGGAGCTGTTTTTT.

The rearrangement links TRBV6-5 to TRBJ1-1; D gene unclear. V was clipped by 2 bases and J by 1 base, with 11 bases between them. This CDR3 is 15 amino acids long. CDR1 and CDR2 (germline): MNHEY, SVGAGI. Written as DNA, the CDR3 is TGTGCCAGCAGTTACGTCGGGCGGGAGAACACTGAAGCTTTCTTT. Translated, it gives CASSYVGRENTEAFF.

The CDR3 bases are TGTGCCAGCAGCTTAGCGCCACAAGGGGGCGTACCAGATACGCAGTATTTT. Amino acids: CASSLAPQGGVPDTQYF. The chain couples TRBV7-9 to TRBJ2-3, with 7 bases fitting TRBD1. The CDR3 length is 17 residues. V lost 0 bases, J lost 4 bases, and 10 bases stayed unmatched. CDR1 SEHNR and CDR2 FQNEAQ come from the germline V gene (reference sequence).

The chain has TRBV4-1 and TRBJ1-1, with a weak D call TRBD1 (5 bases). Trimming cost V 0 bases and J 4 bases, with 12 bases left between them. The CDR3 has 15 residues. Germline values: CDR1 MGHRA, CDR2 YSYEKL. This CDR3 reads CASSQDLRGGTEAFF. In DNA, the CDR3 is TGCGCCAGCAGCCAAGATCTGCGGGGGGGCACTGAAGCTTTCTTT.

The genes are TRBV18 and TRBJ2-1; TRBD1 agrees at 11 bases. The germline gives CDR1 KGHSH, CDR2 LQKENI. The CDR3 is 15 amino acids. V lost 2 bases, J lost 9 bases, and 6 bases stayed unmatched. Written as DNA, the CDR3 is TGTGCCAGCTCACCATCGGACAGGGGGCAGGGTGAGCAGTTCTTC. Its translation: CASSPSDRGQGEQFF.

This clone has just a few counts. The CDR3 sequence: CASSEATGGGNTIYF. The CDR3 DNA sequence: TGTGCCAGCAGTGAAGCGACAGGGGGAGGAAACACCATATATTTT. The chain uses TRBV6-1 and TRBJ1-3, with 9 positions matching TRBD1. This CDR3 spans 15 amino acids. In germline, CDR1 is MNHNS, CDR2 SASEGT. Unmatched junction bases numbered 1, after V lost 0 bases and J lost 4 bases.

The V and J genes are TRBV6-6 and TRBJ2-1, with a possible D match to TRBD2 (6 bases). This CDR3 region has 15 residues. Per germline, CDR1 MNHNY and CDR2 SVGAGI (reference sequence). Trimming took 5 bases from V and 0 from J, leaving 11 bases between them. This CDR3 reads CASSGGQSSYNEQFF. In DNA, the CDR3 is TGTGCCAGCAGTGGAGGGCAGAGCTCCTACAATGAGCAGTTCTTC.

The chain carries TRBV2 and TRBJ1-2; D is unresolved. Germline V lookup: CDR1 SNHLY, CDR2 FYNNEI. CDR3 length equals 15 residues. Trimming shortened V by 7 bases and J by 0 bases, and 15 bases separated the two germline ends. The CDR3 region has the DNA TGTGCCAGCACTGTACCCGACGGGACTAACTATGGCTACACCTTC. Translating gives CASTVPDGTNYGYTF.

The gene calls are TRBV4-2 and TRBJ2-6; perhaps TRBD2 as D (5 bases). Trimming removed 3 bases from V and 0 bases from J, with 9 bases in between. CDR1 and CDR2 from the germline V gene are LGHNA and YNFKEQ. This CDR3 spans 16 amino acids. The CDR3 is CASSHGESSGANVLTF. Written as DNA, the CDR3 is TGTGCCAGCAGCCATGGGGAGTCCTCTGGGGCCAACGTCCTGACTTTC.

This chain joins TRBV5-1 and TRBJ2-2; TRBD1 matches at 8 bases. This CDR3 is 15 amino acids long. The ends lost 6 bases at V and 8 bases at J; junction bases unmatched: 12. In germline, CDR1 is SGHRS, CDR2 YFSETQ. The CDR3 DNA follows: TGCGCCAGCACCCCGGGACAGGCTCAAGCGGGGGAGCTGTTTTTT. This codes for CASTPGQAQAGELFF.

The CDR3 spells CASSLRTGGTEAFF. The CDR3 DNA sequence: TGTGCCAGCAGCTTACGGACAGGGGGTACTGAAGCTTTCTTT. The chain joins TRBV5-5 to TRBJ1-1; 10 bases map to TRBD1. Per germline, CDR1 SGHKS and CDR2 YYEKEE (reference sequence). The CDR3 totals 14 residues. Losses at the gene ends were 2 bases for V and 5 bases for J; bases not matched to a gene: 3.

The chain is built from TRBV4-3 and TRBJ2-1; 13 nucleotides agree with TRBD2. Trimming cost V 0 bases and J 5 bases; bases outside gene matches: 7. Germline V gene sequence: CDR1 LGHNA, CDR2 YSLEER. The CDR3 totals 18 residues. CDR3 loop: CASSQDAGLAGANNEQFF. CDR3 coding DNA: TGCGCCAGCAGCCAAGACGCCGGACTAGCGGGGGCAAACAATGAGCAGTTCTTC.

In its sample, this clone was seen once. CDR3 coding DNA: TGTGCCAGCAGCCGATTGGACAGGACCAGCTCCTATAATTCACCCCTCCACTTT. Residues: CASSRLDRTSSYNSPLHF. This rearrangement joins TRBV5-5 to TRBJ1-6, with TRBD1 identical over 7 bases. CDR3 length equals 18 residues. Germline trimming cut 4 bases from V and 0 bases from J; bases unmatched to any gene: 10. Per germline, CDR1 SGHKS and CDR2 YYEKEE (reference sequence).

This clone was seen just once. V is TRBV11-2 and J is TRBJ2-3, with TRBD2 matching over 8 bases. Germline CDR1 is SGHAT and CDR2 is FQNNGV. Unmatched junction bases numbered 11, after V lost 3 bases and J lost 6 bases. The CDR3 consists of 16 residues. The CDR3 reads CASSFLAGGPGDTQYF. The DNA of the CDR3 is TGTGCCAGCAGCTTTTTGGCGGGGGGTCCGGGGGATACGCAGTATTTT.

The chain recombines TRBV30 with TRBJ1-2, with a tentative D call TRBD1 (6 bases). The V gene's germline CDR1 is GTSNPN and CDR2 SVGIG (reference sequence). V lost 8 bases to trimming and J lost 4 bases, with 20 bases between them. The CDR3 runs 14 residues. The CDR3: CAGATQGPIYGYTF. The CDR3 DNA reads TGTGCCGGGGCCACGCAGGGGCCCATCTATGGCTACACCTTC.

The V call is TRBV7-8, the J call TRBJ2-2, with 9 bases that match TRBD1. V gave up 3 bases and J gave up 4 bases; unmatched junction bases: 3. The germline V gene has CDR1 SGHVS and CDR2 FQNEAQ. The CDR3 contains 15 residues. In DNA, the CDR3 is TGTGCCAGCAGCTTGACAGGGGGAATCACCGGGGAGCTGTTTTTT. This sequence encodes CASSLTGGITGELFF.

The chain is built from TRBV6-5 and TRBJ1-2; D possibly corresponds to TRBD1 (6 bases). V shed 0 bases and J shed 3 bases, with 14 bases lying between them. Germline loops: CDR1 MNHEY, CDR2 SVGAGI. This CDR3 is built from 16 residues. CDR3 DNA sequence: TGTGCCAGCAGTTACTCGACCGCGGACAGCTACTATGGCTACACCTTC. Translated: CASSYSTADSYYGYTF.